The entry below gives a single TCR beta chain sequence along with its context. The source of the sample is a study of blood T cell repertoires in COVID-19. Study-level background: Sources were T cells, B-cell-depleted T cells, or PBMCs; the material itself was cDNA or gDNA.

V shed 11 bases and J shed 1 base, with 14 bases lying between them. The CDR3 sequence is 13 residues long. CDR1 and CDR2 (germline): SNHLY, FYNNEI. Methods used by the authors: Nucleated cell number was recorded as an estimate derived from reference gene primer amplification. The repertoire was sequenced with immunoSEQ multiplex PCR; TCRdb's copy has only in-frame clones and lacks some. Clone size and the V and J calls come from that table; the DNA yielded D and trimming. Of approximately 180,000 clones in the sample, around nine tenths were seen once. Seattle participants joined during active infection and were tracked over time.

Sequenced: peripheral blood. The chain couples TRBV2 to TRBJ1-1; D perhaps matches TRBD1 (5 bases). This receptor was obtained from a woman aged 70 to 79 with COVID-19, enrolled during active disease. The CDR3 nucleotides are TGTGCCGGGGCCCAGGGATGGAACACTGAAGCTTTCTTT. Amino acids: CAGAQGWNTEAFF. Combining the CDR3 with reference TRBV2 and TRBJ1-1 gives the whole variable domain EPEVTQTPSHQVTQMGQEVILRCVPISNHLYFYWYRQILGQKVEFLVSFYNNEISEKSEIFDDQFSVERPDGSNFTLKIRSTKLEDSAMYFCAGAQGWNTEAFFGQGTRLTVV.